The 28 T cell receptor beta chains presented below share a single source sample, sequenced in a study of T cell clusters in autoimmune cytopenias. TRB was amplified from 250 ng of peripheral blood genomic DNA per sample. TRB rearrangements were amplified by touch-down multiplex PCR with mixed TRB-A/B primers. Reanalyzing the multiplex PCR reads, TCRdb keeps one entry per CDR3 protein, without DNA. The sample holds about 4,000 distinct CDR3 sequences. Sequencing was performed on peripheral blood. The receptors here all came from a human donor with an autoimmune cytopenia or autoimmune hepatitis (not recorded which).

This chain uses TRBV6-1 with TRBJ2-1; with no DNA, the TCRdb D assignment of TRBD2 cannot be verified. CDR1 is MNHNS, CDR2 SASEGT, per germline. CDR3 length equals 12 residues. The CDR3 reads CASSENHSSPFF.

The chain carries TRBV10-1 and TRBJ1-2. The CDR3 is 11 amino acids. Per germline, CDR1 WNHNN and CDR2 SYGVQD (reference sequence). The CDR3 protein is CASSRRYGYTF.

This clonotype is medium-sized by frequency. The rearrangement joins TRBV29-1 to TRBJ1-1; the D call of TRBD1 rests on TCRdb alone, since no DNA is present to check it. This CDR3 is 12 amino acids long. Germline V gives CDR1 SQVTM, CDR2 ANQGSEA. The CDR3: CSDQGFGTEAFF.

This clonotype is labeled large (0.1 to 1%) based on frequency. This chain links TRBV30 with TRBJ2-3; TCRdb's D call, TRBD1, is unchecked because there is no DNA. The germline CDR1 and CDR2 sequences are GTSNPN and SVGIG (reference sequence). This CDR3 is 11 amino acids long. The CDR3 loop reads CAWSDRGTQYF.

This clonotype is labeled medium-sized based on frequency. J is TRBJ1-1 and V is TRBV12-3 or TRBV12-4. The CDR3 covers 13 residues. The CDR3 region is CASSLAFGTEAFF.

By frequency, this clonotype registers medium-sized. The gene calls are TRBV29-1 and TRBJ1-1; TCRdb's D call, TRBD1, is unchecked because there is no DNA. CDR1 and CDR2 (germline): SQVTM, ANQGSEA. The CDR3 totals 14 residues. The CDR3 region is CSVQNRGFGTEAFF.

The V and J genes are TRBV20-1 and TRBJ2-7; TCRdb calls TRBD1, which cannot be checked without DNA. This CDR3 spans 13 amino acids. CDR1 and CDR2 (germline): DFQATT, SNEGSKA (reference sequence). This chain's CDR3 is CSARRVGGYEQYF.

The rearrangement links TRBV4-3 to TRBJ2-7. This CDR3 region has 16 residues. Germline loops: CDR1 LGHNA, CDR2 YSLEER. The chain's CDR3 is CASSQESWTDTYEQYF.

The rearrangement links TRBV5-5 to TRBJ2-7. CDR1 and CDR2 from the germline V gene are SGHKS and YYEKEE (reference sequence). The CDR3 is 15 residues long. CDR3 sequence: CASSPSLTATYEQYF. The full variable domain, its missing parts supplied by reference TRBV5-5 and TRBJ2-7, is DAGVTQSPTHLIKTRGQQVTLRCSPISGHKSVSWYQQVLGQGPQFIFQYYEKEERGRGNFPDRFSARQFPNYSSELNVNALLLGDSALYLCASSPSLTATYEQYFGPGTRLTVT.

CDR3 sequence: CASSPTPGSAGELFF. This chain uses TRBV6-5 with TRBJ2-2; with no DNA, the TCRdb D assignment of TRBD2 cannot be verified. CDR1 and CDR2 (germline): MNHEY, SVGAGI. The CDR3 extends over 15 amino acids.

The chain recombines TRBV29-1 with TRBJ1-1. This CDR3 contains 15 residues. Germline CDR1 SQVTM, CDR2 ANQGSEA. CDR3 sequence: CSVEVTRGVPVEAFF.

The chain recombines TRBV19 with TRBJ2-1; the D call of TRBD1 rests on TCRdb alone, since no DNA is present to check it. Germline V lookup: CDR1 LNHDA, CDR2 SQIVND (reference sequence). CDR3 length equals 16 residues. The CDR3 here is CASINGPGHGNNEQFF.

This chain uses TRBV5-1 with TRBJ1-2. Germline CDR1 reads SGHRS; CDR2 reads YFSETQ. The CDR3 covers 14 residues. The CDR3 loop reads CASSLGPRDYGYTF.

This clonotype is identified as medium-sized from frequency. This rearrangement joins TRBV30 to TRBJ1-5. This CDR3 contains 15 residues. Per the germline V gene, CDR1 is GTSNPN and CDR2 is SVGIG (reference sequence). The CDR3 protein is CAWRGQGLGNQPQHF.

In terms of frequency, this clonotype is medium-sized. The chain has TRBV12-3 or TRBV12-4 and TRBJ2-1; there is no DNA to check the TCRdb D call of TRBD1. The CDR3 covers 14 residues. This CDR3 is CASSFSRGYNEQFF.

This clonotype shows up as medium-sized by frequency. The chain uses TRBV15 and TRBJ1-4; no DNA is available, so the TRBD1 call from TCRdb remains unchecked. In germline, CDR1 is LNHNV, CDR2 YYDKDF (reference sequence). The CDR3 length is 16 residues. The CDR3 region is CATRSVTGVDNEKLFF.

The chain joins TRBV6-1 to TRBJ1-6; the D call of TRBD1 rests on TCRdb alone, since no DNA is present to check it. In germline, CDR1 is MNHNS, CDR2 SASEGT. CDR3 length equals 14 residues. The CDR3 protein is CASSDRTGDSPLHF.

This clonotype is labeled medium-sized based on frequency. V usage is TRBV30 and J usage is TRBJ1-5; TCRdb's D gene call, TRBD1, goes unchecked for lack of DNA. The CDR3 is made up of 14 amino acids. Germline loops: CDR1 GTSNPN, CDR2 SVGIG (reference sequence). CDR3 loop: CAWSGQGANQPQHF.

The J gene is TRBJ1-2, the V gene TRBV12-3 or TRBV12-4; TCRdb proposes TRBD1, but this gene call is untestable without DNA. CDR3 size: 14 residues. The CDR3 protein is CASSLQGRYYGYTF.

This clonotype is deemed medium-sized (0.01 to 0.1%) by its frequency. The chain has TRBV6-2 or TRBV6-3 and TRBJ1-2. This CDR3 is 11 amino acids long. CDR1 and CDR2 from the germline V gene are MNHEY and SVGEGT. This CDR3 is CASSYGYGYTF.

The V call is TRBV7-2, the J call TRBJ1-6. Germline CDR1 is SGHTA and CDR2 is FQGNSA. The CDR3 loop spans 15 amino acids. CDR3 protein: CASSLIGRPESPLHF.

This clonotype is called medium-sized based on its frequency. The chain has TRBV12-3 or TRBV12-4 and TRBJ2-5. CDR3 length: 12 residues. CDR3 loop: CASRGIGRTQYF.

Frequency places this clonotype as medium-sized. The chain recombines TRBV15 with TRBJ1-3. Per the germline V gene, CDR1 is LNHNV and CDR2 is YYDKDF (reference sequence). This CDR3 contains 17 residues. Here the CDR3 reads CATSPTGRGASGNTIYF.

This clonotype is medium-sized by frequency. V usage is TRBV6-5 and J usage is TRBJ1-2; there is no DNA to check the TCRdb D call of TRBD1. This CDR3 is 13 amino acids long. Germline V gene data show CDR1 as MNHEY and CDR2 as SVGAGI. CDR3: CASSYEGNYGYTF.

This chain links TRBV5-5 with TRBJ2-7. The CDR3 runs to 14 residues. Germline V gene lookup returns CDR1 SGHKS and CDR2 YYEKEE (reference sequence). This CDR3 reads CASSLVSGSYEQYF. The variable domain in full, completed from reference TRBV5-5 and TRBJ2-7, reads DAGVTQSPTHLIKTRGQQVTLRCSPISGHKSVSWYQQVLGQGPQFIFQYYEKEERGRGNFPDRFSARQFPNYSSELNVNALLLGDSALYLCASSLVSGSYEQYFGPGTRLTVT.

Its frequency marks this clonotype as medium-sized (0.01 to 0.1%). The J gene is TRBJ2-1, the V gene TRBV6-5; the D gene TCRdb calls, TRBD1, cannot be checked with no DNA. CDR3 length equals 15 residues. Germline CDR1 and CDR2: MNHEY and SVGAGI. CDR3 amino acids: CASSYGSDQGNEQFF.

Measured by frequency, this clonotype is medium-sized. The chain joins TRBV30 to TRBJ2-3; as DNA is missing, the TRBD1 call by TCRdb cannot be tested. CDR1 is GTSNPN and CDR2 is SVGIG in the germline V gene (reference sequence). The CDR3 covers 16 residues. The CDR3 spells CAWSPRGQGARDTQYF.

This clonotype is identified as medium-sized (0.01 to 0.1%) from frequency. The V gene is TRBV30, the J gene TRBJ2-4; with no DNA, the TCRdb D assignment of TRBD1 cannot be verified. This CDR3 is built from 11 residues. The germline V gene encodes CDR1 GTSNPN and CDR2 SVGIG (reference sequence). CDR3 loop: CAWSERGIQYF. Full variable domain (remainder filled in from reference TRBV30 and TRBJ2-4): SQTIHQWPATLVQPVGSPLSLECTVEGTSNPNLYWYRQAAGRGLQLLFYSVGIGQISSEVPQNLSASRPQDRQFILSSKKLLLSDSGFYLCAWSERGIQYFGAGTRLSVL.